Below, 10 T cell receptor beta chains from the same sample are listed, as sequenced in a study of blood T cell repertoires in COVID-19. Libraries were prepared by immunoSEQ multiplex PCR; TCRdb keeps only in-frame clonotypes and omits some of them. The sample consists of 85,000 to 100,000 clones, around 90% of them appearing once. Sample: peripheral blood. The receptors originated from a man aged 45-60 years with COVID-19, enrolled during active disease.

The chain uses TRBV7-9 and TRBJ2-7; TRBD1 matches 12 bases. The V segment lost 0 bases and the J segment 9 bases; nucleotides outside the gene matches: 3. CDR3 length: 14 amino acids. Per germline, CDR1 SEHNR and CDR2 FQNEAQ (reference sequence). CDR3 amino acids: CASSLAGQGAAQYF. CDR3 sequence (DNA): TGTGCCAGCAGCTTAGCGGGACAGGGGGCTGCGCAGTACTTC.

The chain recombines TRBV2 with TRBJ2-1, with D unclear. The CDR3 contains 13 residues. Trimming took off 1 base at V and 7 bases at J, with 8 bases between the two ends. CDR1 is SNHLY, CDR2 FYNNEI, per germline. The CDR3 DNA is TGTGCCAGCAGTGAAGGAGTAGATAATGAGCAGTTCTTC. Translating gives CASSEGVDNEQFF.

To note about this clone: Within the sample, other DNA sequences also encode this same CDR3. V usage is TRBV29-1 and J usage is TRBJ1-2, with a tentative D call TRBD1 (5 bases). Germline V gives CDR1 SQVTM, CDR2 ANQGSEA. Trimming removed 6 bases at V and 7 bases at J, with 12 bases between. The CDR3 spans 11 residues. In DNA form, the CDR3 reads TGCAGCGTGGATCGAACAGGTGGCTACACCTTC. It translates to CSVDRTGGYTF. The variable domain in full, completed from reference TRBV29-1 and TRBJ1-2, reads SAVISQKPSRDICQRGTSLTIQCQVDSQVTMMFWYRQQPGQSLTLIATANQGSEATYESGFVIDKFPISRPNLTFSTLTVSNMSPEDSSIYLCSVDRTGGYTFGSGTRLTVV.

This chain uses TRBV27 with TRBJ2-1; 9 positions agree with TRBD1. V lost 9 bases to trimming and J lost 2 bases; unmatched junction nucleotides: 2. This CDR3 comprises 13 residues. The germline gives CDR1 MNHEY, CDR2 SMNVEV (reference sequence). CDR3 sequence: CASRTGAYNEQFF. CDR3 nucleotides: TGTGCCAGTAGGACAGGGGCCTACAATGAGCAGTTCTTC.

The chain employs TRBV7-8 and TRBJ1-3, with D possibly TRBD1 on 6 matching bases. Trimming took off 1 base at V and 1 base at J, with 14 bases between the two ends. This CDR3 spans 17 amino acids. Germline CDR1 and CDR2: SGHVS and FQNEAQ. The CDR3 spells CASSLGGTLFSGNTIYF. As DNA, the CDR3 is TGTGCCAGCAGCTTAGGGGGGACACTTTTTTCTGGAAACACCATATATTTT.

In DNA, the CDR3 is TGTGCCAGTAGTCCAAACTATCGGGGTGCTAGCAATCAGCCCCAGCATTTT. Its translation: CASSPNYRGASNQPQHF. The chain has TRBV19 and TRBJ1-5; D remains ambiguous. Trimming left V 5 bases short and J 0 bases short, with 17 bases between. From germline, CDR1 is LNHDA and CDR2 SQIVND (reference sequence). The CDR3 sequence is 17 residues long.

The rearrangement joins TRBV12-3 or TRBV12-4 to TRBJ1-1; 8 nucleotides agree with TRBD1. The junction had 8 bases not matched to a gene; V was cut back by 3 bases and J by 11 bases. The CDR3 sequence is 13 residues long. For the CDR3, the DNA is TGTGCCAGCAGTTTGGAGGGACAGGAGGTGGCTTTCTTT. Encoded protein: CASSLEGQEVAFF.

The chain links TRBV4-3 to TRBJ1-5; D possibly corresponds to TRBD1 (6 bases). V was shortened by 0 bases and J by 5 bases, with 11 bases between the two germline ends. The CDR3 length is 15 residues. CDR1 and CDR2 (germline): LGHNA, YSLEER. This CDR3 is CASSQDRTGYQPQHF. The CDR3 nucleotides read TGCGCCAGCAGCCAAGATCGAACAGGGTATCAGCCCCAGCATTTT.

The chain uses TRBV29-1 and TRBJ2-5; tentatively, D is TRBD2 (5 bases). The CDR3 consists of 10 residues. Trimming pared 6 bases from V and 5 bases from J, leaving 7 bases between. Germline V lookup: CDR1 SQVTM, CDR2 ANQGSEA. CDR3 region: CSVRRETQYF. CDR3 DNA sequence: TGCAGCGTCCGGAGGGAGACCCAGTACTTC. Full variable domain (remainder filled in from reference TRBV29-1 and TRBJ2-5): SAVISQKPSRDICQRGTSLTIQCQVDSQVTMMFWYRQQPGQSLTLIATANQGSEATYESGFVIDKFPISRPNLTFSTLTVSNMSPEDSSIYLCSVRRETQYFGPGTRLLVL.

This chain uses TRBV5-1 with TRBJ2-3; 7 bases agree with TRBD2. V shed 0 bases, J shed 13 bases, and the junction held 5 bases outside the gene matches. This CDR3 spans 12 amino acids. CDR1 SGHRS and CDR2 YFSETQ come from the germline V gene. The CDR3 loop is CASSLDPGLKYF. Written as DNA, the CDR3 is TGCGCCAGCAGCTTGGATCCGGGACTAAAGTATTTT.